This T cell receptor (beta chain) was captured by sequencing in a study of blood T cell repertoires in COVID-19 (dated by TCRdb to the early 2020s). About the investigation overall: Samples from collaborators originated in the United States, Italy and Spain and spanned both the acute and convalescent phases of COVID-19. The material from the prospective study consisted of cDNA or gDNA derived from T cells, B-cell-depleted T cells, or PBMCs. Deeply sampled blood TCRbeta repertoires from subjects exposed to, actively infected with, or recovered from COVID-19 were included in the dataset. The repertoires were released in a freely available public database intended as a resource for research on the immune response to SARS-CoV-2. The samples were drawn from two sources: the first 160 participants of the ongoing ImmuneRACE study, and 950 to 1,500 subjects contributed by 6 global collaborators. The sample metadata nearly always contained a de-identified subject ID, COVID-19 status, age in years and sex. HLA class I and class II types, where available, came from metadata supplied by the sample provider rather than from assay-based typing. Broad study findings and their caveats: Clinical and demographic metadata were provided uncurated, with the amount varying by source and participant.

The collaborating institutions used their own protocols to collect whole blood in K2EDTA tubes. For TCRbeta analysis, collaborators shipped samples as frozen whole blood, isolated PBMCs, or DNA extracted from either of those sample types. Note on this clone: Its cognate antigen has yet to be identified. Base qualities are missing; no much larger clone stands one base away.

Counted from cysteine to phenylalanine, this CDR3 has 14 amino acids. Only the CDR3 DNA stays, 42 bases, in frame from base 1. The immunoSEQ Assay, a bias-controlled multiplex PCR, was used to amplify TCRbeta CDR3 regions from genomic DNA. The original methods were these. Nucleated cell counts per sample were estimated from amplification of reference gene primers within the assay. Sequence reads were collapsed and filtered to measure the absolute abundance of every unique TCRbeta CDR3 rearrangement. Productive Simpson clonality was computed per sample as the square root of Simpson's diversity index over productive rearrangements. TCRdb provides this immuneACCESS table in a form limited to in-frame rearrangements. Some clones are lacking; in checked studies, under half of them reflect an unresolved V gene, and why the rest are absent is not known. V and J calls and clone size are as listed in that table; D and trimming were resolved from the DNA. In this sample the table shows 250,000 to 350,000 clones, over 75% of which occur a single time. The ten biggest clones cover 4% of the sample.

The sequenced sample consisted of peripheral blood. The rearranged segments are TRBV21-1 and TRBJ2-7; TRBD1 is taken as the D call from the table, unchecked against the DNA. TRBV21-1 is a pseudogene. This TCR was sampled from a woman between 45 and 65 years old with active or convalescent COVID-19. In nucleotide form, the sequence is TGTGCCAGCAGCTCGAAACAGGGCTTCCCCGAGCAGTACTTC. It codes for CASSSKQGFPEQYF.